The 17 T cell receptor beta chains given below trace back to one sample, sequenced in a study of radiation and T cells in renal cell carcinoma. The time point denotes: blood 2 weeks post-SBRT. Documented treatment: 15 Gy SBRT to primary tumor, nephrectomy 4 weeks later. Data came from immunoSEQ multiplex PCR; TCRdb stores just in-frame clones and leaves some out. The sample includes some 76,000 clones, 82% seen only once; the top ten take almost 6%. Specimen: blood, collected from a patient whose treatment included radiotherapy and nephrectomy. The receptors here all came from a man aged 55 to 70 with renal cell carcinoma.

The chain combines TRBV7-8 with TRBJ1-1, with 8 bases identical to TRBD1. Per the germline V gene, CDR1 is SGHVS and CDR2 is FQNEAQ. Trimming cost V 2 bases and J 3 bases; bases outside gene matches: 11. This CDR3 region has 17 residues. CDR3 sequence (DNA): TGTGCCAGCAGCTTAAGGGAGCCCGGACAGGGTCACACTGAAGCTTTCTTT. It encodes CASSLREPGQGHTEAFF.

The chain employs TRBV9 and TRBJ1-1; D unclear. Germline-derived CDR1 and CDR2 are SGDLS and YYNGEE. The CDR3 extends over 15 amino acids. The V and J ends lost 0 bases and 5 bases respectively, with 14 bases between them. CDR3 loop: CASSVGSVLGTEAFF. The CDR3 nucleotides are TGTGCCAGCAGCGTAGGGTCGGTTTTGGGTACTGAAGCTTTCTTT. The variable domain in full, completed from reference TRBV9 and TRBJ1-1, reads DSGVTQTPKHLITATGQRVTLRCSPRSGDLSVYWYQQSLDQGLQFLIQYYNGEERAKGNILERFSAQQFPDLHSELNLSSLELGDSALYFCASSVGSVLGTEAFFGQGTRLTVV.

The V call is TRBV5-5, the J call TRBJ2-3; 9 nucleotides agree with TRBD1. The V segment lost 6 bases and the J segment 3 bases; nucleotides outside the gene matches: 5. Germline V gene lookup returns CDR1 SGHKS and CDR2 YYEKEE (reference sequence). The CDR3 has 14 amino acids. The CDR3 DNA is TGTGCCAGCACCCGGGACAGGGAGACAGATACGCAGTATTTT. Translation gives CASTRDRETDTQYF.

This clone was seen just once. The chain carries TRBV6-6 and TRBJ2-7, with TRBD1 as a possible D gene (5 bases). The CDR3 runs 16 residues. V was trimmed by 0 bases and J by 0 bases, leaving 12 bases between them. Germline V gene lookup returns CDR1 MNHNY and CDR2 SVGAGI (reference sequence). In nucleotides, the CDR3 is TGTGCCAGCAGTTACTCGCGTAGGGGAAGCTCCTACGAGCAGTACTTC. It specifies CASSYSRRGSSYEQYF.

The chain employs TRBV11-2 and TRBJ2-3; D is unresolved. Trimming removed 4 bases at V and 7 bases at J, with 18 bases between. CDR1 is SGHAT, CDR2 FQNNGV, per germline. CDR3 length equals 15 residues. The CDR3 nucleotides read TGTGCCAGCAGCTCCACTTTGTCGGACCAATATACGCAGTATTTT. Amino acids: CASSSTLSDQYTQYF. Full variable domain (remainder filled in from reference TRBV11-2 and TRBJ2-3): EAGVAQSPRYKIIEKRQSVAFWCNPISGHATLYWYQQILGQGPKLLIQFQNNGVVDDSQLPKDRFSAERLKGVDSTLKIQPAKLEDSAVYLCASSSTLSDQYTQYFGPGTRLTVL.

Only one count was recorded for this clone. The V gene is TRBV29-1, the J gene TRBJ2-3; TRBD2 matches 8 bases. CDR1 and CDR2 (germline): SQVTM, ANQGSEA. With 3 bases clipped from V and 6 bases from J, the junction kept 5 bases outside the gene matches. This CDR3 region has 13 residues. In nucleotides, the CDR3 is TGCAGCGTTGACGGGAGGGCCTCGGATACGCAGTATTTT. Amino acid sequence: CSVDGRASDTQYF.

This clone came up once. This chain links TRBV7-8 with TRBJ1-1; a possible D gene is TRBD1 (6 bases). The V and J ends lost 1 base and 0 bases respectively, with 15 bases between them. Germline lookup yields CDR1 SGHVS and CDR2 FQNEAQ. CDR3 length: 17 amino acids. CDR3 residues: CASSLGWGQVLNTEAFF. DNA for the CDR3: TGTGCCAGCAGCTTAGGATGGGGACAAGTGTTGAACACTGAAGCTTTCTTT. The variable domain in full, with the rest retrieved from reference TRBV7-8 and TRBJ1-1, is GAGVSQSPRYKVAKRGQDVALRCDPISGHVSLFWYQQALGQGPEFLTYFQNEAQLDKSGLPSDRFFAERPEGSVSTLKIQRTQQEDSAVYLCASSLGWGQVLNTEAFFGQGTRLTVV.

CDR3: CASSLARAGTYNEQFF. The CDR3 DNA sequence: TGTGCCAGCAGCTTAGCGCGGGCGGGGACCTACAATGAGCAGTTCTTC. The chain carries TRBV7-2 and TRBJ2-1; tentative D call: TRBD2 (6 bases). Per the germline V gene, CDR1 is SGHTA and CDR2 is FQGNSA. V was cut by 0 bases and J by 2 bases, with 11 bases left in between. This CDR3 has 16 amino acids.

The V call is TRBV19, the J call TRBJ2-3; D might be TRBD2 (6 bases). Trimming cost V 2 bases and J 3 bases, with 12 bases left between them. Germline V lookup: CDR1 LNHDA, CDR2 SQIVND (reference sequence). This CDR3 contains 15 residues. The CDR3 here is CASSIRDLPTDTQYF. DNA of the CDR3: TGTGCCAGTAGTATAAGGGACTTGCCTACAGATACGCAGTATTTT.

This chain connects TRBV5-1 to TRBJ1-4; D is unclear. The CDR3 runs to 15 residues. Germline CDR1 and CDR2: SGHRS and YFSETQ. V lost 0 bases, J lost 0 bases, and 6 bases lay in between. CDR3 nucleotide sequence: TGCGCCAGCAGCTTGGAGGCAGCAACTAATGAAAAACTGTTTTTT. This codes for CASSLEAATNEKLFF.

This clone was seen a few times. This chain joins TRBV5-1 and TRBJ2-7; the D gene could be TRBD1 or TRBD2 (5 bases each). Germline V lookup: CDR1 SGHRS, CDR2 YFSETQ. The CDR3 consists of 13 residues. The V end was cut by 4 bases, the J end by 3 bases, with 11 bases between. The DNA of the CDR3 is TGCGCCAGCAGCGTCAGGGAGAGCTACGAGCAGTACTTC. Its protein is CASSVRESYEQYF.

The CDR3 reads CASSFPGPSTDTQYF. The CDR3 region has the DNA TGTGCCAGCAGTTTCCCCGGGCCAAGCACAGATACGCAGTATTTT. The gene calls are TRBV28 and TRBJ2-3; D unresolved. Per germline, CDR1 MDHEN and CDR2 SYDVKM. The CDR3 has 15 amino acids. V gave up 3 bases and J gave up 0 bases, with 10 bases separating them.

A note on this clone: This same CDR3 is encoded by further DNA sequences in the sample. This chain links TRBV6-5 with TRBJ2-1; D is unresolved. Germline V gene data show CDR1 as MNHEY and CDR2 as SVGAGI. V dropped 0 bases and J dropped 4 bases, with 4 bases sitting between them. This CDR3 contains 13 residues. DNA for the CDR3: TGTGCCAGCAGTTACTCGACATACAATGAGCAGTTCTTC. Its protein is CASSYSTYNEQFF.

The rearrangement links TRBV7-7 to TRBJ2-1, with a tentative D call TRBD2 (7 bases). V was shortened by 5 bases and J by 3 bases, with 20 bases between the two germline ends. CDR1 and CDR2 from the germline V gene are SSHAT and FNYEAQ (reference sequence). The CDR3 is 17 amino acids. Written as DNA, the CDR3 is TGTGCCAGCAGCAACGGAAGGGGGGGCGGGAGCTACAATGAGCAGTTCTTC. It translates to CASSNGRGGGSYNEQFF.

This rearrangement joins TRBV7-6 to TRBJ2-1; TRBD2 aligns across 7 bases. Germline-derived CDR1 and CDR2 are SGHVS and FNYEAQ. The CDR3 covers 15 residues. Trimming at V came to 1 base and at J to 7 bases, leaving 7 bases not matched to a gene. CDR3 bases: TGTGCCAGCAGCTTAGGGACTAGAGTGTCAAATGAGCAGTTCTTC. It translates to CASSLGTRVSNEQFF.

The chain links TRBV19 to TRBJ2-2; D is perhaps TRBD1 (6 bases). V was clipped by 1 base and J by 9 bases, with 9 bases between them. Germline loops: CDR1 LNHDA, CDR2 SQIVND (reference sequence). The CDR3 contains 13 residues. CDR3 in DNA: TGTGCCAGTAGTATAGCTTGGGACAGGGAGCTGTTTTTT. This codes for CASSIAWDRELFF.

This sequence joins TRBV27 and TRBJ2-7; D is possibly TRBD1 (5 bases). V was trimmed by 6 bases and J by 0 bases, leaving 21 bases between them. There are 17 residues in the CDR3. Germline CDR1 MNHEY, CDR2 SMNVEV (reference sequence). The CDR3 DNA reads as TGTGCCAGCAGGGGATTTCGAAGAGGAGACAGCTCCTACGAGCAGTACTTC. It is translated as CASRGFRRGDSSYEQYF.